This T cell receptor beta chain was obtained from a study of blood T cells in healthy people across ages. Overall study findings and caveats: PBMCs left unsorted prevented a conclusive naive versus antigen-experienced comparison.

Alongside a J-beta primer mix, a sample-barcoded 5' primer served in a second PCR lasting about 6 to 12 cycles. TCRdb called the 5' RACE reads again in MiXCR, with one record for every CDR3 protein. Altogether under 2 million distinct CDR3 sequences are present, 30% to 35% being singletons, with the ten largest covering approximately 11%. Germline lookup yields CDR1 GTSNPN and CDR2 SVGIG (reference sequence). This CDR3 region has 14 residues. In regard to this clonotype: Its target is unknown. At one of its ends the junction is not consistent with the germline gene, which may arise from a read error.

This clonotype was sampled from a woman aged 30 to 39 in good health. The sequenced sample consisted of blood. The gene calls are TRBV30 and TRBJ1-6, with 9 bases identical to TRBD1. The CDR3 nucleotides are TGTGCTTGGAAACCGGGACAGGGTAATTCACCCCTCCACTTT. It specifies CAWKPGQGNSPLHF.